The rows below give T cell receptor beta chains drawn from one sample of a study of blood T cells in healthy people across ages. TCRdb redid the calling of the 5' RACE reads with MiXCR, one entry per CDR3 protein. The sample lists fewer than 2 million distinct CDR3 sequences; about two fifths were seen once. Sequenced input: blood. These receptors all come from a human donor in good health. CDR3s include the opening cysteine and the closing phenylalanine or tryptophan. A D gene is named only where the DNA matches it firmly. Clone size, where shown, is once, few, many, or a class for clones that have expanded.

-	few	TRBV20-1	TRBJ2-3	CAGLWGSTDTQYF	TGCGCCGGACTATGGGGCAGCACAGATACGCAGTATTTT
TRBD1	-	TRBV12-3/TRBV12-4	TRBJ2-5	CASSSRGWETQYF	TGTGCCAGCAGTTCCAGGGGGTGGGAGACCCAGTACTTC
TRBD1	once	TRBV7-9	TRBJ1-2	CASLPPPAGGVHGYTF	TGTGCCAGCCTTCCCCCCCCGGCAGGGGGCGTCCATGGCTACACCTTC
-	few	TRBV15	TRBJ2-7	CATGGKGTYEQYF	TGTGCCACCGGAGGTAAGGGTACCTACGAGCAGTACTTC
TRBD1	-	TRBV9	TRBJ2-1	CANSPRDRGRVNEQFF	TGTGCCAACAGCCCACGGGACAGGGGCAGGGTTAATGAGCAGTTCTTC
-	-	TRBV4-1	TRBJ2-5	CASSQDMGGRKTQYF	TGCGCCAGCAGCCAAGATATGGGGGGAAGGAAGACCCAGTACTTC
-	-	TRBV5-1	TRBJ1-5	CASSWGDVTSPDQPQHF	TGCGCCAGCAGCTGGGGGGATGTCACCTCCCCGGACCAGCCCCAGCATTTT
-	once	TRBV7-2	TRBJ1-1	CASSRGTRVNTEAFF	TGTGCCAGCAGCCGAGGTACCAGGGTGAACACTGAAGCTTTCTTT
-	-	TRBV10-2	TRBJ2-1	CASSESGVGFGEQFF	TGCGCCAGCAGTGAATCGGGGGTTGGATTCGGTGAGCAGTTCTTC
-	-	TRBV4-1	TRBJ2-7	CASSQPTEQYF	TGCGCCAGCAGCCAACCTACCGAGCAGTACTTC
-	-	TRBV30	TRBJ1-1	CAWSRTHNTEAFF	TGTGCCTGGAGCCGGACTCACAACACTGAAGCTTTCTTT
TRBD1	-	TRBV20-1	TRBJ1-2	CSAHDRGSGYTF	TGCAGTGCCCATGACAGGGGTTCTGGCTACACCTTC
-	-	TRBV6-6	TRBJ2-5	CASSYSTGPRGETQYF	TGTGCCAGCAGTTACTCCACCGGACCCAGGGGAGAGACCCAGTACTTC
-	few	TRBV12-3/TRBV12-4	TRBJ1-2	CASSSLRGGYGYTF	TGTGCCAGCAGTTCCCTTCGGGGCGGCTATGGCTACACCTTC
-	few	TRBV5-4	TRBJ2-1	CASSTKLRTFTYNEQFF	TGTGCCAGCAGCACCAAACTGAGGACGTTTACCTACAATGAGCAGTTCTTC
TRBD1	once	TRBV25-1	TRBJ2-5	CASSDTDRKQETQYF	TGTGCCAGCAGTGATACGGACAGGAAACAAGAGACCCAGTACTTC